These T cell receptor beta chains were read from a single sample in a study of cytomegalovirus exposure and HLA in healthy donors. The protocol was immunoSEQ multiplex PCR, while the TCRdb copy is restricted to in-frame clones and leaves out a portion. The sample comprises 84,000 or so clones, approximately 65% of which are singletons, and 5% to 6.5% rests with the top ten. Sequencing was performed on PBMCs. The receptor source for this set is a woman aged 25 to 39 in good health and CMV-seropositive. Both conserved end residues are part of each CDR3. The D gene is left open where the match is weak. Where a row states a size, it is once, few, many or the class of an expanded clone; other rows omit it.

V	D	J	size	CDR3	DNA
TRBV28	TRBD1	TRBJ1-2	NA	CASSFLDRGYNYGYTF	TGTGCCAGCAGTTTTTTGGACAGGGGGTATAACTATGGCTACACCTTC
TRBV6-1	NA	TRBJ1-2	NA	CASSEARGRSNYGYTF	TGTGCCAGCAGTGAAGCGCGAGGTCGGTCTAACTATGGCTACACCTTC
TRBV7-6	NA	TRBJ1-5	once	CASSPGTPYSNQPQHF	TGTGCCAGCAGCCCCGGGACACCTTATAGCAATCAGCCCCAGCATTTT
TRBV2	NA	TRBJ2-4	few	CASSGLLVSGKNIQYF	TGTGCCAGCAGTGGGTTACTCGTGTCGGGCAAAAACATTCAGTACTTC
TRBV7-9	NA	TRBJ2-5	NA	CASSRSIRGDQETQYF	TGTGCCAGCAGCCGGAGTATCCGTGGCGACCAAGAGACCCAGTACTTC
TRBV6-6	TRBD1	TRBJ1-1	NA	CASTEPGQGSPEAFF	TGTGCCAGCACCGAACCCGGACAGGGATCACCTGAAGCTTTCTTT
TRBV9	NA	TRBJ2-6	NA	CASSPRGAEGSGANVLTF	TGTGCCAGCAGCCCGAGGGGTGCGGAGGGCTCTGGGGCCAACGTCCTGACTTTC
TRBV7-2	NA	TRBJ1-4	few	CASSPGQLGGEKLFF	TGTGCCAGCAGCCCCGGACAATTGGGGGGTGAAAAACTGTTTTTT
TRBV7-2	NA	TRBJ2-1	NA	CASSLGERRGSNEQFF	TGTGCCAGCAGCTTGGGCGAGCGGAGGGGTAGCAATGAGCAGTTCTTC
TRBV5-6	TRBD1	TRBJ1-2	NA	CASTWGTGWSYGYTF	TGTGCCAGCACCTGGGGGACAGGGTGGTCCTATGGCTACACCTTC
TRBV30	TRBD1	TRBJ2-5	NA	CAWSSILTGDLKPKETQYF	TGTGCCTGGAGTTCCATCCTGACAGGGGACCTCAAACCCAAGGAGACCCAGTACTTC
TRBV28	TRBD1	TRBJ1-2	NA	CASSTPLTGETNYGYTF	TGTGCCAGCAGTACGCCTTTAACAGGGGAGACTAACTACGGCTACACCTTC
TRBV5-4	TRBD2	TRBJ2-1	few	CASRNGGAQGEQFF	TGTGCCAGCAGAAACGGGGGGGCCCAGGGGGAGCAGTTCTTC
TRBV5-1	NA	TRBJ1-2	few	CASSSAANYGYTF	TGCGCCAGCAGTTCAGCGGCTAACTATGGCTACACCTTC
TRBV6-5	TRBD1	TRBJ2-7	NA	CASSYVVTGANEQYF	TGTGCCAGCAGTTACGTCGTTACAGGGGCCAACGAGCAGTACTTC
TRBV18	NA	TRBJ2-3	NA	CASSPSGSLSTDTQYF	TGTGCCAGCTCACCATCGGGGTCCCTCAGCACAGATACGCAGTATTTT
TRBV28	TRBD2	TRBJ2-5	NA	CASSFSGGAEETQYF	TGTGCCAGCAGTTTTAGCGGGGGGGCTGAAGAGACCCAGTACTTC
TRBV14	NA	TRBJ1-1	NA	CASSLQGTTEAFF	TGTGCCAGCAGCCTCCAGGGCACAACTGAAGCTTTCTTT
TRBV19	NA	TRBJ2-4	NA	CASSISSRRDIQYF	TGTGCCAGTAGTATATCAAGCCGGAGGGACATTCAGTACTTC
TRBV6-5	NA	TRBJ1-3	NA	CASSQGTLGNTIYF	TGTGCCAGCAGCCAAGGGACTCTTGGAAACACCATATATTTT
TRBV5-1	NA	TRBJ1-3	NA	CASSSDTQNTIYF	TGCGCCAGCAGTTCCGACACACAAAACACCATATATTTT
TRBV19	NA	TRBJ2-7	NA	CASSIVVGAYEQYF	TGTGCCAGTAGTATAGTCGTCGGGGCCTACGAGCAGTACTTC
TRBV18	NA	TRBJ2-5	few	CASSPPGGLQETQYF	TGTGCCAGCTCACCACCGGGGGGGCTCCAAGAGACCCAGTACTTC
TRBV27	NA	TRBJ2-3	NA	CASAQGGTDTQYF	TGTGCCAGCGCGCAGGGAGGAACAGATACGCAGTATTTT
TRBV4-2	TRBD1	TRBJ1-2	NA	CASRTGVDYGYTF	TGTGCCAGCAGGACAGGGGTTGACTATGGCTACACCTTC